A selection of T cell receptor beta chains follows, all from one sample in a study of graft-versus-host responses after intestinal transplantation. Which antigens these TCRs recognize remains unknown. The repertoire was sequenced with immunoSEQ multiplex PCR; TCRdb's copy has only in-frame clones and lacks some. Seen here are about 81,000 clones, less than 95% observed once, and the top ten hold 0.35%. Sequences were derived from unstimulated CD4+ T cells sorted from spleen or lymph node cells, sampled before transplant. Receptors originate from a human donor who was the organ donor for an intestinal transplant. Each CDR3 is given with its conserved first and last residue. A D gene is named only where the DNA matches it firmly. A clone size is listed for some rows: how often the clone was seen (once, few, many), or a class if it is expanded.

j_call: TRBJ2-7; d_call: .; clone_size: .; cdr3_length: 13; v_call: TRBV18; cdr3_aa: CASSQQDLYEQYF; cdr3_nt: TGTGCCAGCTCTCAACAAGATCTTTACGAGCAGTACTTC
j_call: TRBJ2-1; d_call: TRBD2; clone_size: .; cdr3_length: 17; v_call: TRBV11-2; cdr3_aa: CASSLPGTSGRAGEQFF; cdr3_nt: TGTGCCAGCAGCTTACCCGGGACTAGCGGGAGGGCCGGTGAGCAGTTCTTC
j_call: TRBJ2-7; d_call: TRBD1; clone_size: once; cdr3_length: 15; v_call: TRBV7-2; cdr3_aa: CASSPRDRGVYEQYF; cdr3_nt: TGTGCCAGCAGCCCCCGGGACAGGGGAGTTTACGAGCAGTACTTC
j_call: TRBJ2-1; d_call: .; clone_size: .; cdr3_length: 16; v_call: TRBV10-3; cdr3_aa: CAIRVTGTPSYNEQFF; cdr3_nt: TGCGCCATCAGGGTAACCGGGACTCCTTCCTACAATGAGCAGTTCTTC
j_call: TRBJ2-5; d_call: TRBD1; clone_size: .; cdr3_length: 14; v_call: TRBV29-1; cdr3_aa: CSVGDRVLQETQYF; cdr3_nt: TGCAGCGTAGGGGACAGGGTTCTCCAAGAGACCCAGTACTTC
j_call: TRBJ1-3; d_call: TRBD1; clone_size: .; cdr3_length: 16; v_call: TRBV15; cdr3_aa: CATSRGTGALGNTIYF; cdr3_nt: TGTGCCACCAGCAGAGGGACAGGGGCGCTTGGAAACACCATATATTTT
j_call: TRBJ2-7; d_call: TRBD2; clone_size: .; cdr3_length: 15; v_call: TRBV15; cdr3_aa: CATSTRLAGARGQYF; cdr3_nt: TGTGCCACCAGCACCCGACTAGCGGGGGCTCGGGGGCAGTACTTC
j_call: TRBJ1-1; d_call: .; clone_size: once; cdr3_length: 11; v_call: TRBV20-1; cdr3_aa: CSARFGQGSFF; cdr3_nt: .
j_call: TRBJ2-7; d_call: TRBD2; clone_size: .; cdr3_length: 15; v_call: TRBV11-2; cdr3_aa: CASTKTSGINYEQYF; cdr3_nt: TGTGCCAGCACCAAAACTAGCGGGATCAACTACGAGCAGTACTTC
j_call: TRBJ2-3; d_call: TRBD2; clone_size: .; cdr3_length: 15; v_call: TRBV5-1; cdr3_aa: CASSFRGELTDTQYF; cdr3_nt: TGCGCCAGCAGCTTTCGGGGGGAGCTCACAGATACGCAGTATTTT
j_call: TRBJ1-1; d_call: .; clone_size: .; cdr3_length: 14; v_call: TRBV6-5; cdr3_aa: CASRQPGLYTEAFF; cdr3_nt: TGTGCCAGCAGACAACCGGGATTATACACTGAAGCTTTCTTT
j_call: TRBJ2-3; d_call: .; clone_size: .; cdr3_length: 16; v_call: TRBV9; cdr3_aa: CASSTTNGGMGDTQYF; cdr3_nt: TGTGCCAGCAGCACCACTAATGGGGGGATGGGAGATACGCAGTATTTT
j_call: TRBJ2-1; d_call: .; clone_size: .; cdr3_length: 15; v_call: TRBV10-3; cdr3_aa: CATLRAGASYNEQFF; cdr3_nt: TGTGCCACCCTGCGGGCAGGAGCCTCCTACAATGAGCAGTTCTTC
j_call: TRBJ2-3; d_call: .; clone_size: once; cdr3_length: 14; v_call: TRBV4-2; cdr3_aa: CASSQVLGADTQYF; cdr3_nt: TGTGCCAGCAGCCAAGTATTAGGGGCAGATACGCAGTATTTT
j_call: TRBJ1-5; d_call: .; clone_size: once; cdr3_length: 15; v_call: TRBV28; cdr3_aa: CASSLGEGANQPQHF; cdr3_nt: TGTGCCAGCAGTTTAGGAGAAGGAGCGAATCAGCCCCAGCATTTT
j_call: TRBJ1-1; d_call: .; clone_size: .; cdr3_length: 14; v_call: TRBV7-9; cdr3_aa: CASSLVGTNTEAFF; cdr3_nt: TGTGCCAGCAGCTTAGTTGGGACAAACACTGAAGCTTTCTTT
j_call: TRBJ2-3; d_call: TRBD1; clone_size: .; cdr3_length: 15; v_call: TRBV10-3; cdr3_aa: CAISERQGAGDTQYF; cdr3_nt: TGTGCCATCAGTGAGCGACAGGGGGCGGGAGATACGCAGTATTTT
j_call: TRBJ1-2; d_call: .; clone_size: .; cdr3_length: 14; v_call: TRBV6-1; cdr3_aa: CASSATYRQDGYTF; cdr3_nt: TGTGCCAGCAGTGCGACCTACCGACAGGATGGCTACACCTTC
j_call: TRBJ1-1; d_call: TRBD1; clone_size: .; cdr3_length: 15; v_call: TRBV28; cdr3_aa: CASSYVDRAFGEAFF; cdr3_nt: TGTGCCAGCAGCTACGTCGACAGGGCCTTCGGGGAAGCTTTCTTT
j_call: TRBJ2-7; d_call: .; clone_size: .; cdr3_length: 14; v_call: TRBV19; cdr3_aa: CASSAQQGSYEQYF; cdr3_nt: TGTGCCAGTAGTGCCCAACAGGGCTCCTACGAGCAGTACTTC
j_call: TRBJ1-1; d_call: TRBD1; clone_size: .; cdr3_length: 16; v_call: TRBV7-6; cdr3_aa: CASSPFAGTGVTEAFF; cdr3_nt: TGTGCCAGCAGCCCTTTTGCGGGGACAGGGGTCACTGAAGCTTTCTTT
j_call: TRBJ2-1; d_call: .; clone_size: .; cdr3_length: 14; v_call: TRBV30; cdr3_aa: CARSDSNSYNEQFF; cdr3_nt: TGTGCCAGGAGCGACTCCAACTCCTACAATGAGCAGTTCTTC
j_call: TRBJ1-1; d_call: TRBD1; clone_size: .; cdr3_length: 14; v_call: TRBV6-5; cdr3_aa: CASSYSGQDTEAFF; cdr3_nt: TGTGCCAGCAGTTATTCCGGACAGGACACTGAAGCTTTCTTT
j_call: TRBJ2-1; d_call: .; clone_size: .; cdr3_length: 15; v_call: TRBV7-7; cdr3_aa: CASSLFSSSYNEQFF; cdr3_nt: TGTGCTAGCAGCTTATTTTCGAGCTCCTACAATGAGCAGTTCTTC
j_call: TRBJ1-6; d_call: .; clone_size: .; cdr3_length: 14; v_call: TRBV25-1; cdr3_aa: CASSYSWENSPLHF; cdr3_nt: TGTGCCAGCAGTTACTCTTGGGAGAATTCACCCCTCCACTTT
j_call: TRBJ2-6; d_call: .; clone_size: once; cdr3_length: 18; v_call: TRBV11-3; cdr3_aa: CASSLDVGVYSGANVLTF; cdr3_nt: TGTGCCAGCAGCTTAGATGTCGGAGTTTACTCTGGGGCCAACGTCCTGACTTTC
j_call: TRBJ2-2; d_call: .; clone_size: .; cdr3_length: 14; v_call: TRBV27; cdr3_aa: CASSLRANTGELFF; cdr3_nt: TGTGCCAGCAGTTTAAGAGCGAACACCGGGGAGCTGTTTTTT
j_call: TRBJ1-1; d_call: TRBD1; clone_size: .; cdr3_length: 14; v_call: TRBV7-9; cdr3_aa: CASSTPTGGSGAFF; cdr3_nt: TGTGCCAGCAGCACACCCACAGGGGGGTCTGGAGCTTTCTTT
j_call: TRBJ2-2; d_call: .; clone_size: few; cdr3_length: 16; v_call: TRBV7-9; cdr3_aa: CASSPAGGRPAGELFF; cdr3_nt: TGTGCCAGCAGCCCAGCAGGAGGCCGCCCGGCCGGGGAGCTGTTTTTT
j_call: TRBJ2-7; d_call: .; clone_size: .; cdr3_length: 14; v_call: TRBV15; cdr3_aa: CATSRDRTSYEQYF; cdr3_nt: TGTGCCACCAGCAGAGATAGGACATCCTACGAGCAGTACTTC
j_call: TRBJ1-1; d_call: TRBD1; clone_size: .; cdr3_length: 14; v_call: TRBV7-8; cdr3_aa: CASSLGQARTEAFF; cdr3_nt: TGTGCCAGCAGCCTTGGACAGGCGAGGACTGAAGCTTTCTTT
j_call: TRBJ1-1; d_call: TRBD1; clone_size: .; cdr3_length: 15; v_call: TRBV6-5; cdr3_aa: CASSYLTTGVTEAFF; cdr3_nt: TGTGCCAGCAGTTACCTAACGACAGGGGTCACTGAAGCTTTCTTT
j_call: TRBJ1-2; d_call: TRBD1; clone_size: .; cdr3_length: 13; v_call: TRBV11-2; cdr3_aa: CASSFGTDYGYTF; cdr3_nt: TGTGCCAGCAGCTTTGGGACAGACTATGGCTACACCTTC
j_call: TRBJ2-2; d_call: .; clone_size: once; cdr3_length: 13; v_call: TRBV29-1; cdr3_aa: CSVDRGNTGELFF; cdr3_nt: TGCAGCGTTGACAGGGGGAACACCGGGGAGCTGTTTTTT
j_call: TRBJ2-5; d_call: .; clone_size: .; cdr3_length: 16; v_call: TRBV4-1; cdr3_aa: CASSQDTGFSIETQYF; cdr3_nt: TGCGCCAGCAGCCAAGATACCGGGTTTTCGATAGAGACCCAGTACTTC
j_call: TRBJ2-2; d_call: .; clone_size: once; cdr3_length: 17; v_call: TRBV7-3; cdr3_aa: CASSLRVRGDNTGELFF; cdr3_nt: TGTGCCAGCAGCTTAAGGGTCAGGGGAGATAACACCGGGGAGCTGTTTTTT
j_call: TRBJ1-1; d_call: .; clone_size: .; cdr3_length: 13; v_call: TRBV30; cdr3_aa: CAWSMRRGAEAFF; cdr3_nt: TGTGCCTGGAGTATGCGACGCGGGGCTGAAGCTTTCTTT
j_call: TRBJ2-5; d_call: TRBD2; clone_size: few; cdr3_length: 19; v_call: TRBV4-1; cdr3_aa: CASSQDGQLAGAWGETQYF; cdr3_nt: TGCGCCAGCAGCCAAGATGGTCAGCTAGCGGGGGCATGGGGGGAGACCCAGTACTTC
j_call: TRBJ2-3; d_call: .; clone_size: .; cdr3_length: 16; v_call: TRBV5-1; cdr3_aa: CASSVQGTLSTDTQYF; cdr3_nt: TGCGCCAGCAGTGTCCAGGGTACCTTGAGCACAGATACGCAGTATTTT
j_call: TRBJ1-6; d_call: .; clone_size: once; cdr3_length: 15; v_call: TRBV29-1; cdr3_aa: CSVRAGERYNSPLHF; cdr3_nt: TGCAGCGTGAGGGCAGGGGAGCGGTACAATTCACCCCTCCACTTT
j_call: TRBJ2-1; d_call: .; clone_size: .; cdr3_length: 16; v_call: TRBV28; cdr3_aa: CASSSSLYLSYNEQFF; cdr3_nt: TGTGCCAGCAGCTCTAGCCTATACCTCTCCTACAATGAGCAGTTCTTC
j_call: TRBJ1-2; d_call: TRBD1; clone_size: .; cdr3_length: 14; v_call: TRBV6-1; cdr3_aa: CASSPTGGNGGYTF; cdr3_nt: TGTGCCAGCAGCCCGACAGGGGGGAACGGTGGCTACACCTTC
j_call: TRBJ1-1; d_call: .; clone_size: .; cdr3_length: 15; v_call: TRBV11-3; cdr3_aa: CASSFKGGRVTEAFF; cdr3_nt: TGTGCCAGCAGCTTTAAGGGTGGGCGGGTGACTGAAGCTTTCTTT
j_call: TRBJ2-1; d_call: TRBD1; clone_size: .; cdr3_length: 14; v_call: TRBV7-9; cdr3_aa: CASSFWDRLNEQFF; cdr3_nt: TGTGCCAGCAGCTTTTGGGACAGGCTCAATGAGCAGTTCTTC
j_call: TRBJ2-1; d_call: TRBD2; clone_size: .; cdr3_length: 14; v_call: TRBV6-5; cdr3_aa: CASSPRLADNEQFF; cdr3_nt: TGTGCCAGCAGCCCCCGACTAGCGGACAATGAGCAGTTCTTC
j_call: TRBJ2-3; d_call: .; clone_size: .; cdr3_length: 15; v_call: TRBV25-1; cdr3_aa: CASSESRLRTDTQYF; cdr3_nt: TGTGCCAGCAGTGAATCGAGGCTCCGCACAGATACGCAGTATTTT
j_call: TRBJ2-7; d_call: TRBD1; clone_size: .; cdr3_length: 15; v_call: TRBV7-9; cdr3_aa: CASSRIIGQGREQYF; cdr3_nt: TGTGCCAGCAGCCGAATAATCGGACAGGGTCGAGAGCAGTACTTC
j_call: TRBJ2-3; d_call: .; clone_size: .; cdr3_length: 17; v_call: TRBV25-1; cdr3_aa: CASSAVRSTSSTDTQYF; cdr3_nt: TGTGCCAGCAGTGCTGTCAGGTCAACTTCTAGCACAGATACGCAGTATTTT
j_call: TRBJ1-5; d_call: .; clone_size: once; cdr3_length: 15; v_call: TRBV29-1; cdr3_aa: CSASVQGGPNQPQHF; cdr3_nt: TGCAGCGCATCCGTACAGGGCGGCCCTAATCAGCCCCAGCATTTT
j_call: TRBJ2-3; d_call: TRBD2; clone_size: once; cdr3_length: 15; v_call: TRBV4-1; cdr3_aa: CASSGPSGGTDTQYF; cdr3_nt: TGCGCCAGCAGCGGGCCTAGCGGGGGCACAGATACGCAGTATTTT
j_call: TRBJ1-3; d_call: TRBD1; clone_size: .; cdr3_length: 19; v_call: TRBV4-1; cdr3_aa: CASSRRTMRTGYSGNTIYF; cdr3_nt: TGCGCCAGCAGCCGACGAACGATGAGGACAGGATACTCTGGAAACACCATATATTTT
j_call: TRBJ2-3; d_call: TRBD1; clone_size: .; cdr3_length: 16; v_call: TRBV5-4; cdr3_aa: CASSFKTGGNSNTQYF; cdr3_nt: TGTGCCAGCAGCTTCAAAACAGGGGGCAATTCTAATACGCAGTATTTT
j_call: TRBJ1-2; d_call: .; clone_size: .; cdr3_length: 16; v_call: TRBV7-9; cdr3_aa: CASSLRLDGRNYGYTF; cdr3_nt: TGTGCCAGCAGCTTAAGGTTGGATGGGCGTAACTATGGCTACACCTTC
j_call: TRBJ2-3; d_call: .; clone_size: .; cdr3_length: 16; v_call: TRBV30; cdr3_aa: CAWESGLKGGTDTQYF; cdr3_nt: TGTGCCTGGGAATCAGGGTTGAAGGGTGGCACAGATACGCAGTATTTT
j_call: TRBJ2-3; d_call: .; clone_size: .; cdr3_length: 16; v_call: TRBV5-4; cdr3_aa: CASTENRITSTDTQYF; cdr3_nt: TGTGCCAGCACCGAGAACAGGATTACTAGCACAGATACGCAGTATTTT
j_call: TRBJ1-1; d_call: .; clone_size: .; cdr3_length: 17; v_call: TRBV27; cdr3_aa: CASSLNRENPLNTEAFF; cdr3_nt: TGTGCCAGCAGTCTCAACAGGGAAAACCCCTTAAACACTGAAGCTTTCTTT
j_call: TRBJ2-1; d_call: TRBD2; clone_size: .; cdr3_length: 15; v_call: TRBV7-3; cdr3_aa: CASSATGTSGEEQFF; cdr3_nt: TGTGCCAGCAGCGCAACCGGGACTAGCGGAGAGGAGCAGTTCTTC
j_call: TRBJ2-3; d_call: TRBD2; clone_size: .; cdr3_length: 18; v_call: TRBV7-9; cdr3_aa: CASSLDIGLAGMGDTQYF; cdr3_nt: TGTGCCAGCAGCTTAGATATCGGACTAGCGGGGATGGGAGATACGCAGTATTTT
j_call: TRBJ1-3; d_call: .; clone_size: .; cdr3_length: 14; v_call: TRBV6-1; cdr3_aa: CASTEGSSGNTIYF; cdr3_nt: TGTGCCAGCACGGAGGGTTCAAGTGGAAACACCATATATTTT